This T cell receptor (beta chain) was observed in a study of T cells after yellow fever vaccination. TCR cDNA was made by 5'RACE template switching, adding a universal primer site and UMIs. Each CDR3 protein is one row after TCRdb ran MiXCR on the 5' RACE reads. Here the sample spans about 360,000 distinct CDR3 sequences, around 6.5% being singletons. General study findings and limits: Subsequent booster samples again held most clones from primary vaccination (96% CD4, 88% CD8). The bulk population could contribute abundant contaminating clonotypes to FACS-sorted repertoires.

As for this clonotype: Its antigen is currently unknown.

This clonotype was obtained from a young man who received the YFV17D yellow fever vaccine. Sequencing was performed on PBMCs, taken 5 days after the yellow fever booster vaccination.

CDR3 amino acids: CSASSGILYF. The CDR3 DNA reads as TGCAGTGCGTCTAGCGGGATCTTGTATTTT. The genes are TRBV20-1 and TRBJ2-3, with 9 bases lining up with TRBD2. With V trimmed by 6 bases and J by 14 bases, 6 bases remained unmatched. Germline-derived CDR1 and CDR2 are DFQATT and SNEGSKA (reference sequence). The CDR3 length is 10 residues.